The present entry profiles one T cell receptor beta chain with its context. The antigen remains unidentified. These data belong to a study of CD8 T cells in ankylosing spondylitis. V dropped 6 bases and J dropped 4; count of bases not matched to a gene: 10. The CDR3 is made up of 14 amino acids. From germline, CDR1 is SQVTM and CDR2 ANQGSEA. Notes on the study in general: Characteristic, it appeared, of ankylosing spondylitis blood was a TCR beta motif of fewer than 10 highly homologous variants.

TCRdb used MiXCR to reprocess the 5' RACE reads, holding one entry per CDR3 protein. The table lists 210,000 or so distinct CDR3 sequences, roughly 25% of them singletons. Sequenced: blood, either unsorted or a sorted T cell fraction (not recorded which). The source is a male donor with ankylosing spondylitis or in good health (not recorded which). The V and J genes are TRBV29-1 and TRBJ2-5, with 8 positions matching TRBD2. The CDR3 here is CSVERAGDLETQYF. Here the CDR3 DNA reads TGCAGCGTCGAGCGAGCGGGAGATCTAGAGACCCAGTACTTC. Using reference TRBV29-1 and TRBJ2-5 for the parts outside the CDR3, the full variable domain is SAVISQKPSRDICQRGTSLTIQCQVDSQVTMMFWYRQQPGQSLTLIATANQGSEATYESGFVIDKFPISRPNLTFSTLTVSNMSPEDSSIYLCSVERAGDLETQYFGPGTRLLVL.